This T cell receptor (beta chain) was captured by sequencing in a study of blood T cell repertoires in COVID-19. Study in general: Both acute and convalescent COVID-19 samples were obtained from the United States, Italy and Spain. T cells, B-cell-depleted T cells, or PBMCs provided the cDNA or gDNA that served as material.

The CDR3 contains 14 residues. CDR1 is GTSNPN and CDR2 is SVGIG in the germline V gene (reference sequence). The V and J ends lost 0 bases and 2 bases, in that order; junction bases with no gene match: 3. This clone was recorded once. In the original processing: It was from reference gene primer amplification that nucleated cell counts were estimated. The assay was immunoSEQ multiplex PCR, and TCRdb's table has in-frame clones only and misses some. The DNA was the basis for D and trimming; V, J and clone size are from that table. The sample consists of 240,000 or so clones, about four fifths of them appearing once.

This chain links TRBV30 with TRBJ2-5, with 7 bases lining up with TRBD2. The receptor was derived from a woman aged 18 to 35 with acute or convalescent COVID-19. Sequenced: peripheral blood. CDR3: CAWSVLAEQETQYF. As DNA, the CDR3 is TGTGCCTGGAGTGTCCTAGCGGAGCAAGAGACCCAGTACTTC.